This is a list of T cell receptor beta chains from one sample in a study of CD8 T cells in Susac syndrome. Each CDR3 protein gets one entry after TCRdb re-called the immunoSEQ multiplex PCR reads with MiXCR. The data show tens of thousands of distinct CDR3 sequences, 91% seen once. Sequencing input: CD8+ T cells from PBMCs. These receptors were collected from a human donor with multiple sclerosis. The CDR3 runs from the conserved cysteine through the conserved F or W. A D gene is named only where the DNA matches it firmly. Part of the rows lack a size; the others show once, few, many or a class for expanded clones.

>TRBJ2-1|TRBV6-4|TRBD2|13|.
TGTGCCAGCAGTGAAGCGGGACTGGGGGAGCAGTTCTTC
CASSEAGLGEQFF
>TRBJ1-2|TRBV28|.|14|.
TGTGCCAGCAGTTCAATCAGGGGAAACTATGGCTACACCTTC
CASSSIRGNYGYTF
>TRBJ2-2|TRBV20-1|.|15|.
TGCAGTGCTAGACAGGTTTGGAGGAATGGCGGGGAGCTGTTTTTT
CSARQVWRNGGELFF
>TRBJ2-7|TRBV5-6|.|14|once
TGTGCCAGCAGCCCCCTTGCATCTTCCTACGAGCAGTACTTC
CASSPLASSYEQYF
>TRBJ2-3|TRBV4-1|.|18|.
TGCGCTAGCAGCCAGCCACCTCAGGGTGGAGGAGCCGCAGATACGCAGTATTTT
CASSQPPQGGGAADTQYF
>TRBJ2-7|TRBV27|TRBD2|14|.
TGTGCCAGCAGTTTGTCTAGCGGGCATAGCGAGCAGTACTTC
CASSLSSGHSEQYF
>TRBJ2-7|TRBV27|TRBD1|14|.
TGTGCCAGCAGTCAAAGACAGGGATTCAACGAGCAGTACTTC
CASSQRQGFNEQYF
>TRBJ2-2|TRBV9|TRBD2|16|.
TGTGCCAGCAGCGTAGATGGCGGGGGGATCACCGGGGAGCTGTTTTTT
CASSVDGGGITGELFF
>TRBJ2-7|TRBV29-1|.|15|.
TGCAGCGTTGGGGGGGGGACATCTCCGGGCTACGAGCAGTACTTC
CSVGGGTSPGYEQYF
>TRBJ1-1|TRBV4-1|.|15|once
TGCGCCAGCAGCCAAGATCTCCAGGGAGGCACTGAAGCTTTCTTT
CASSQDLQGGTEAFF
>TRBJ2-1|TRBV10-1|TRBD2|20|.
TGCGCCAGCAGTGGTGGGACCGGGACTAGCGGGAGGCTTACCTACAATGAGCAGTTCTTC
CASSGGTGTSGRLTYNEQFF
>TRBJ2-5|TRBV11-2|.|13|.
TGTGCCAGCAGCTTAAGGCAGGAAGAGACCCAGTACTTC
CASSLRQEETQYF
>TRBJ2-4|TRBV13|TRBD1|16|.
TGTGCCAGCAGCTTCGGGACAGGGCTAGCCAAAAACATTCAGTACTTC
CASSFGTGLAKNIQYF
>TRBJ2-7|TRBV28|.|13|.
TGTGCCAGCAGTTTAAGGATAGGCGGCGGGCAGTACTTC
CASSLRIGGGQYF
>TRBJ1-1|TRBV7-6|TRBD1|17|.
TGTGCCAGCAGCTTCGGGACAGGGGTATTTCCGAACACTGAAGCTTTCTTT
CASSFGTGVFPNTEAFF
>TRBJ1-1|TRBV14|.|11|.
TGTGCCAGCAGCCTCCGAGGAACGGCTTTCTTT
CASSLRGTAFF
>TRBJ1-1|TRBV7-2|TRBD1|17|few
TGTGCCAGCAGCTCTCTCTATACAGGGGAGGGAAGCACTGAAGCTTTCTTT
CASSSLYTGEGSTEAFF
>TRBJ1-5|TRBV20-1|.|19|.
TGCAGTGCTAGAGCTTACCGGTCGGGCAGGGCCCGTCTCAATCAGCCCCAGCATTTT
CSARAYRSGRARLNQPQHF
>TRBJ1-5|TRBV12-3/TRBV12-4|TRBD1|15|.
TGTGCCAGCAGTAGCGGGACAGGGGGAGTTCAGCCCCAGCATTTT
CASSSGTGGVQPQHF
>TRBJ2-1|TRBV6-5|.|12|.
TGTGCCAGTTTAGGGGGCTACAATGAGCAGTTCTTC
CASLGGYNEQFF
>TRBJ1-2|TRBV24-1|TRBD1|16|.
TGTGCCACCAGTGATCACTCCGGGACAGGGTCGTATGGCTACACCTTC
CATSDHSGTGSYGYTF
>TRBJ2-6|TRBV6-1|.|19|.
TGTGCCAGCAGCGCCCCTGGGAGCGTGGTGGTATCTGGGGCCAACGTCCTGACTTTC
CASSAPGSVVVSGANVLTF
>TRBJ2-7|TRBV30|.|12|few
TGTGCCTTTCGGACAGAGCCCTACGAGCAGTACTTC
CAFRTEPYEQYF
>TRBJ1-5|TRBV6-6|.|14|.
TGTGCCAGCAGTTATGGGGAGGGGATTCAGCCCCAGCATTTT
CASSYGEGIQPQHF
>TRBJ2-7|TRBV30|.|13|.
TGTGCCTGGAGCCCCATAGCCGGACACGAGCAGTACTTC
CAWSPIAGHEQYF
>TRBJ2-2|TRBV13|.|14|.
TGTGCCAGCAGCTTTCTAGAGAACACCGGGGAGCTGTTTTTT
CASSFLENTGELFF
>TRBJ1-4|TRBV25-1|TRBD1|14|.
TGTGCCAGCAGTCCTATCGGGACAGATGAAAAACTGTTTTTT
CASSPIGTDEKLFF
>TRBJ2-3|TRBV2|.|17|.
TGTGCCAGCAGTCCCCTTACCGGTCCGGAGTTCACAGATACGCAGTATTTT
CASSPLTGPEFTDTQYF
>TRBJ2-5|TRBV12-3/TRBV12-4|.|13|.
TGTGCCAGCAATCAGGACTGGGAAGAGACCCAGTACTTC
CASNQDWEETQYF
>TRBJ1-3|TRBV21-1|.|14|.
TGTGCCAGCAGCCTTCCAGGGGGCGGGAACACCATATATTTT
CASSLPGGGNTIYF
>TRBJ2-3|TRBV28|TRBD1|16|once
TGTGCCAGCAGTTTACGACAGGGCTCTAGCACAGATACGCAGTATTTT
CASSLRQGSSTDTQYF
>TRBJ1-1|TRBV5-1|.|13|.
TGCGCCAGCAGGGGACCGACGAACACTGAAGCTTTCTTT
CASRGPTNTEAFF
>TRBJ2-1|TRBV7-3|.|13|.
TGTGCCAGCAGCTTCCTAGCGAACCATGAGCAGTTCTTC
CASSFLANHEQFF
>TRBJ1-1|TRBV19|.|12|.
TGTGCCAGTAGGGGAGGAGGCACTGAAGCTTTCTTT
CASRGGGTEAFF
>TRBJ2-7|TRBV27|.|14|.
TGTGCCAGCAGTCCCGGCCCCAAAAATTACGAGCAGTACTTC
CASSPGPKNYEQYF
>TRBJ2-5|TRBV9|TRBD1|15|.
TGTGCCAGCAGCGAGGGACAGGGACTCCAAGAGACCCAGTACTTC
CASSEGQGLQETQYF
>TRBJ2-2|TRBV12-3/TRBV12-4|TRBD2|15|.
TGTGCCGTAGGGCGCGGGGGGGCGAACACCGGGGAGCTGTTTTTT
CAVGRGGANTGELFF
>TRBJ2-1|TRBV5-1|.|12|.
TGCGCCAGCAGCCTCGAGGGCCTCGAGCAGTTCTTC
CASSLEGLEQFF
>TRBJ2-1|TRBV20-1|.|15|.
TGCAGTGCTTCCGACGGAGGGGAATTCTACAATGAGCAGTTCTTC
CSASDGGEFYNEQFF
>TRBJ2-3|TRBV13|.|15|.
TGTGCCAGCAGCTCGGGGGACAGAAGCACAGATACGCAGTATTTT
CASSSGDRSTDTQYF
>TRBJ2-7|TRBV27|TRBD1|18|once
TGTGCCAGCAGCACCGTTATTTCCGGACAGGGGGCTTTGTACGAGCAGTACTTC
CASSTVISGQGALYEQYF
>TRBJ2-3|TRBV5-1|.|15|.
TGCGCCAGCAGCTCAGCGGTAACTAGCACAGATACGCAGTATTTT
CASSSAVTSTDTQYF
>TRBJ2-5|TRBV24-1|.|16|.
TGTGCCACCAGTGACACTAGCAGGGGCTTCGGAGAGACCCAGTACTTC
CATSDTSRGFGETQYF
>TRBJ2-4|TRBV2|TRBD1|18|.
TGTGCCAGCAGTCAAAAATCGGCCTACAGGGGTGACAAAAACATTCAGTACTTC
CASSQKSAYRGDKNIQYF
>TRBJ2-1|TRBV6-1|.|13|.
TGTGCCAGCAGTGAAGCGCTAGGGAATGAGCAGTTCTTC
CASSEALGNEQFF
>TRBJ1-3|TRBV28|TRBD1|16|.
TGTGCCAGCAGTCCACGACAGGGGAATCCCGGAAACACCATATATTTT
CASSPRQGNPGNTIYF
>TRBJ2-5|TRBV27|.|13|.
TGTGCCAGCAGTTCCGCGGAGGGGGAGACCCAGTACTTC
CASSSAEGETQYF